This TCR beta chain was observed in a study of identifying expanded T cells in peripheral blood. A remark on this clone: Its target is not known.

Clones were sequenced by immunoSEQ multiplex PCR, and TCRdb holds only the in-frame ones, with some missing. The table lists roughly 86,000 clones, roughly 85% of them singletons. Notes on the study in general: Over around two and four weeks, about 15 and 18 clones changed, versus approximately 1.2 between replicates. Variance in clone template counts between approximately two-week samples significantly increased with total template count across all healthy donors.

No infections or other immune events were documented during collection. Specimen: blood. The clonotype comes from a person aged 18 to 70 in good health.

CDR3 DNA: TGCGCCAGCAGCTGGAACGACAGGCCCAACTATGGCTACACCTTC. Translation gives CASSWNDRPNYGYTF. The V gene is TRBV5-1, the J gene TRBJ1-2, with D tentatively TRBD1 (6 bases). This CDR3 has 15 residues. V was cut by 3 bases and J by 2 bases, with 14 bases left in between. The germline gives CDR1 SGHRS, CDR2 YFSETQ. Looking up the rest from reference TRBV5-1 and TRBJ1-2 gives the full variable domain: KAGVTQTPRYLIKTRGQQVTLSCSPISGHRSVSWYQQTPGQGLQFLFEYFSETQRNKGNFPGRFSGRQFSNSRSEMNVSTLELGDSALYLCASSWNDRPNYGYTFGSGTRLTVV.